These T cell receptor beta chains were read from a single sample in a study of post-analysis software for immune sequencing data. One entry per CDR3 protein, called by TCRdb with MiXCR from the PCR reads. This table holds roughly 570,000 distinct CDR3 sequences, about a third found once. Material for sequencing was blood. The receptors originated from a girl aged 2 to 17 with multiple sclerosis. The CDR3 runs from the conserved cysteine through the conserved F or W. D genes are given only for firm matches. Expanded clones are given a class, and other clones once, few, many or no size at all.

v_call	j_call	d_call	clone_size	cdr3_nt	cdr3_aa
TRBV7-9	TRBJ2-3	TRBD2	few	TGTGCCAGCAGCCCGCGGACTAGCGGGGGACCTGGCACGCAGTATTTT	CASSPRTSGGPGTQYF
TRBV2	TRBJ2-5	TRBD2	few	TGTGCCAGCAGAGGTCTAGCGGGGTACCAAGAGACCCAGTACTTC	CASRGLAGYQETQYF
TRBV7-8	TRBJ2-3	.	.	TGTGCCAGCAACCCCCCCCCGAGGGGGGCAGATACGCAGTATTTT	CASNPPPRGADTQYF
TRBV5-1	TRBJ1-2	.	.	TGCGCCAGCAGCTTGAGCCCATTCCTCGGTGGCTACACCTTC	CASSLSPFLGGYTF
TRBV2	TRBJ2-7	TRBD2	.	TGTGCCACCGAGAGCGGGGCCTCCTACGAGCAGTACTTC	CATESGASYEQYF
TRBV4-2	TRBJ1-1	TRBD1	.	TGTGCCAGCAGTCGGGGACAGTCGAACACTGAAGCTTTCTTT	CASSRGQSNTEAFF
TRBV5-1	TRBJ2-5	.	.	TGCGCCAGCAGCTTGGGGGCTAGCATAGAGACCCAGTACTTC	CASSLGASIETQYF
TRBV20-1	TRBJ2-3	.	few	TGCAGTGCTAGGATTGGCAGGGGTACAGATACGCAGTATTTT	CSARIGRGTDTQYF
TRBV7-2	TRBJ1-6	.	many	TGTGCCAGCAGCTTCGGGGGAAGGAATTCACCCCTCCACTTT	CASSFGGRNSPLHF
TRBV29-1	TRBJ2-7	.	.	TGCAGCGTTTCGTTTAACAACACCTACGAGCAGTACTTC	CSVSFNNTYEQYF
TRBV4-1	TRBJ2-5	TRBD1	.	TGCGCCAGCAGCCAAGATCTTGGGACAGGGGATGAGACCCAGTACTTC	CASSQDLGTGDETQYF
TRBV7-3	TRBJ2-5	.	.	TGTGCCAGCAGCCTAATTAGGGCCCAAGAGACCCAGTACTTC	CASSLIRAQETQYF
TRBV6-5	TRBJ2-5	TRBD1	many	TGTGCCAGCAGTTACTCGACGACAGGGTACGAGACCCAGTACTTC	CASSYSTTGYETQYF
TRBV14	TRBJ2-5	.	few	TGTGCCAGCAGCCAAGGCTTTCTGGCCCTCCAAGAGACCCAGTACTTC	CASSQGFLALQETQYF
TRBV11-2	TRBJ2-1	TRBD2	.	TGTGCCAGCAGCTTAATTTTCGGACTAGCGGGGGAGGGCAATGAGCAGTTCTTC	CASSLIFGLAGEGNEQFF
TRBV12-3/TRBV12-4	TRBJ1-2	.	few	TGTGCCAGCACCACCGCATACGACAAGATCAACTATGGCTACACCTTC	CASTTAYDKINYGYTF
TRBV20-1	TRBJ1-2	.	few	TGCAGTGCTTCCATTCCCACAGGGCTCGAAGGCTACACCTTC	CSASIPTGLEGYTF
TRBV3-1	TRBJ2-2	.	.	TGTGCCAGCAGCCTCGCGAGGGGGTTTGGTGCCGGGGAGCTGTTTTTT	CASSLARGFGAGELFF
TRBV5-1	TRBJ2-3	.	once	TGCGCCAGCAGCTTGGAGGACAGTGCAGATACGCAGTATTTT	CASSLEDSADTQYF
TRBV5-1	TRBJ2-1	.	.	TGCGCCAGCAGCTCGGGTGGGGTAACCAATGAGCAGTTCTTC	CASSSGGVTNEQFF
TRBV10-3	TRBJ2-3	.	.	TGTGCCATCAGGGCCGGTGCGCAGATGAGCACAGATACGCAGTATTTT	CAIRAGAQMSTDTQYF
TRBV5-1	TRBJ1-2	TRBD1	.	TGCGCCAGTAGCCAGGCTGGGACGGGACAGCTCTATGGCTACACCTTC	CASSQAGTGQLYGYTF
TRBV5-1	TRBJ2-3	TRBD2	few	TGCGCCAGCAGCTTGCGCGGGGGATTGATGGATACGCAGTATTTT	CASSLRGGLMDTQYF
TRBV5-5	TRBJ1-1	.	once	TGTGCCAGCAGCTTGTCGGGGATGGGTGAAGCTTTCTTT	CASSLSGMGEAFF
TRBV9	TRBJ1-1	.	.	TGTGCCCGCAGCGTAGATCAGGGTGGGACTGAAGCTTTCTTT	CARSVDQGGTEAFF
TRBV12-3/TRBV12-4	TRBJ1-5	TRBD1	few	TGTGCCAGCAGTACAGGGGCAGGGGGTAGCAATCAGCCCCAGCATTTT	CASSTGAGGSNQPQHF
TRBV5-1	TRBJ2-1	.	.	TGCGCCAGCAGCTTGGTGGTGGGCTCCTACAATGAGCAGTTCTTC	CASSLVVGSYNEQFF
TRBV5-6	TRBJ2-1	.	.	TGTGCCAGCAGCTTGGGGTTCGACAGGACCAGCGGCAACGAGCAGTTCTTC	CASSLGFDRTSGNEQFF
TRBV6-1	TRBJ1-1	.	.	TGTGCCAGCAGTCCGACAGACAAATGGACTGAAGCTTTCTTT	CASSPTDKWTEAFF
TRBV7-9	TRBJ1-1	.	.	TGTGCCAGCAGCTTAGGTCAGGGGAGGGACACTGAAGCTTTCTTT	CASSLGQGRDTEAFF
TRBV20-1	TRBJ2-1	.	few	TGCAGTGCTAGAAAGAGGAGCGATCGGCAGTTCTTC	CSARKRSDRQFF
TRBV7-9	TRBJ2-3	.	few	TGTGCCAGCAGCACGCTGGATACGCAGTATTTT	CASSTLDTQYF
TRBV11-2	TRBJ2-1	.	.	TGTGCCAGCAGCTTAATGACCGGGGGACACAATGAGCAGTTCTTC	CASSLMTGGHNEQFF
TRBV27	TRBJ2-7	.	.	TGTGCCAGCAGTTTATTCCAGGGTAGCTACGAGCAGTACTTC	CASSLFQGSYEQYF
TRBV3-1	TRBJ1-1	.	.	TGTGCCAGCAGCCAAGAAGACTGGGGTGAAGCTTTCTTT	CASSQEDWGEAFF
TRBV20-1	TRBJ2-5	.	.	TGCAGTGCTGGGGAAGTTCAAGAGACCCAGTGCTTC	CSAGEVQETQCF
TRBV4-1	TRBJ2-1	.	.	TGCGCCAGCAGCCAAGCCCGATCTGAGGGGGGCAACAATGAGCAGTTCTTC	CASSQARSEGGNNEQFF
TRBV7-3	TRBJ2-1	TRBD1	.	TGTGCCAGCAGCTTAACTACAGGGGGATCCTACAATGAGCAGTTCTTC	CASSLTTGGSYNEQFF
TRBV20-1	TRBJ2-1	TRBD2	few	TGCAGTGCTCCGAGCCTAGCGGTCTACAATGAGCAGTTCTTC	CSAPSLAVYNEQFF
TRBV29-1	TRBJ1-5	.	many	TGCAGCGTTGGGGGTTCTAGCAATCAGCCCCAGCATTTT	CSVGGSSNQPQHF
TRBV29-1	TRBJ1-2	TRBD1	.	TGCAGCGGACAGGGGGCTGATGGCTACACCTTC	CSGQGADGYTF
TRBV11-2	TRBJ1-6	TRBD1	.	TGTGCCAGCAGCTTACAGGGGACAGTTGATTCACCCCTCCACTTT	CASSLQGTVDSPLHF
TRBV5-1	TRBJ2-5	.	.	TGCGCCAGCAGCCCGGGGAGGTCCCAGTACTTC	CASSPGRSQYF
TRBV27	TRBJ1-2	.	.	TGTGCCAGCAGTCCGGACACCCACTATGGCTACACCTTC	CASSPDTHYGYTF
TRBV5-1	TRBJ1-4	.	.	TGCGCCAGCAGCTCCTCAGGGCTCTGGGAAAAACTGTTTTTT	CASSSSGLWEKLFF
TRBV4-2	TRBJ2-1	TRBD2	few	TGTGCCAGCAGCCAAGAGGGGGGACTAGTATACAATGAGCAGTTCTTC	CASSQEGGLVYNEQFF
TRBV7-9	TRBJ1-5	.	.	TGTGCCAGCAGCTTAGGCGGATGGGGGCCCCAGCATTTT	CASSLGGWGPQHF
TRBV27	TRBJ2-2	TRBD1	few	TGTGCCAGCAGTTTAGGTCCGGGACAGGGGCTAAACACCGGGGAGCTGTTTTTT	CASSLGPGQGLNTGELFF
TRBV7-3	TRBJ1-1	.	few	TGTGCCAGCAGCTTAGTAGGGAGTAACACTGAAGCTTTCTTT	CASSLVGSNTEAFF
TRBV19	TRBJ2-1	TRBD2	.	TGTGCCAGTAGTATTTCCCCGAGAGCGGGGGGCTTTTGGGGAGAGACCCAGTTCTTC	CASSISPRAGGFWGETQFF
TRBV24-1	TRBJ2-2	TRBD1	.	TGTGCCACCAGCGGACGGGACAGGGATGCCGGGGAGCTGTTTTTT	CATSGRDRDAGELFF
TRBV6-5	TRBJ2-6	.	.	TGTGCCAGCAGCTTAGGAGGCGGGGCCAACGTCCTGACTTTC	CASSLGGGANVLTF
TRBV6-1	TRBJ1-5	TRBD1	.	TGTGCCAGCATCGACAGGGTGAAGGATCAGCCCCAGCATTTT	CASIDRVKDQPQHF
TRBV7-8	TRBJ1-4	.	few	TGTGCCAGCAGCCCTCTGAATGAAAAACTGTTTTTT	CASSPLNEKLFF
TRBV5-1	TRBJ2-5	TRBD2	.	TGCGCCAGCAAGAGGGCAGGGAGGGAGGAGACCCAGTACTTC	CASKRAGREETQYF
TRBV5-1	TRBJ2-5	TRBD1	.	TGCGCCAGCAGCTTGCGGGACAGTGGAAAGACCCAGTACTTC	CASSLRDSGKTQYF
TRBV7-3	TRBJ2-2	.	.	TGTGCCAGCAGCTTCCAAGCGATGAACACCGGGGAGCTGTTTTTT	CASSFQAMNTGELFF
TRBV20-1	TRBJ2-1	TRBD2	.	TGCAGTGCTGCCAGCGGGGCTCTACCGGGCAATGAGCAGTTCTTC	CSAASGALPGNEQFF
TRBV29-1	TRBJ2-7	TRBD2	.	TGCAGCGTGGAGCGGGGGGCGGACGAGCAGTACTTC	CSVERGADEQYF
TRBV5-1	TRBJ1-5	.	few	TGCGCCAGCAGCTTGGGCCGTTGGGAGCCCCAGCATTTT	CASSLGRWEPQHF